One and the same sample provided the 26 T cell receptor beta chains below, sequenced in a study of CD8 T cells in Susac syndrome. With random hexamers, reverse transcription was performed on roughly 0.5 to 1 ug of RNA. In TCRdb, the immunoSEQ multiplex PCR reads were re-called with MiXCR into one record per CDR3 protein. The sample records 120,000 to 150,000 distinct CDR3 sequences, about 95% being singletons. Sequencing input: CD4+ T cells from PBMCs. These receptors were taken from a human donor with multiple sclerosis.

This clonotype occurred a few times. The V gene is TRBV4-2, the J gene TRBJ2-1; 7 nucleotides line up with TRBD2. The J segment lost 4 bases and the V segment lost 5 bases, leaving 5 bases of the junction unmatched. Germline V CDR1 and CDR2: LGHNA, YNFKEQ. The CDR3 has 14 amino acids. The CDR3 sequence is CASSTAGLYNEQFF. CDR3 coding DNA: TGTGCCAGCAGCACAGCGGGGTTATACAATGAGCAGTTCTTC.

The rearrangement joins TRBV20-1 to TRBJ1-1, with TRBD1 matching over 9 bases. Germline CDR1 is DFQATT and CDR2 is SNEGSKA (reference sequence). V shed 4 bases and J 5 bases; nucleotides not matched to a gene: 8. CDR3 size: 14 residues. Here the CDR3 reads CSAKAGTGKTEAFF. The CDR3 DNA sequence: TGCAGTGCTAAGGCCGGGACAGGGAAGACTGAAGCTTTCTTT.

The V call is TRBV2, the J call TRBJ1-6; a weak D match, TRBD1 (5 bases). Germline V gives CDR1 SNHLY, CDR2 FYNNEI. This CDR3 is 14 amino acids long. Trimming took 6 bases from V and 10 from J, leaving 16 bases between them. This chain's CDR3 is CASSGTSNRSPLHF. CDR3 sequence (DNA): TGTGCCAGCAGCGGGACCTCTAACAGATCACCCCTCCACTTT.

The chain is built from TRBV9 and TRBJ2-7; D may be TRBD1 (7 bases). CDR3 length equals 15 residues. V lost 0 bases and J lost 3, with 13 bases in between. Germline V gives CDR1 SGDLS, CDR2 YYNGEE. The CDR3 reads CASSVVPGGFYEQYF. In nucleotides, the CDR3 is TGTGCCAGCAGCGTAGTCCCAGGGGGGTTCTACGAGCAGTACTTC.

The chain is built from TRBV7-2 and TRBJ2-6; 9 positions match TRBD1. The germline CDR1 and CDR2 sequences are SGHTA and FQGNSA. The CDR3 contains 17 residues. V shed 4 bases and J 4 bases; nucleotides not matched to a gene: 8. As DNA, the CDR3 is TGTGCCAGCAGCTGGAGGACAGGGGACTCCGGGGCCAACGTCCTGACTTTC. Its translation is CASSWRTGDSGANVLTF.

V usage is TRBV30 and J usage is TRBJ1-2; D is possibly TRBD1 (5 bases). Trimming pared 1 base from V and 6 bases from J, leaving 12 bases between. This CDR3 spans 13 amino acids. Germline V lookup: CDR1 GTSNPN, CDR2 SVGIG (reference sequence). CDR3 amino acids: CAWSGARGDGYTF. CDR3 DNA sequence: TGTGCCTGGAGTGGGGCGCGGGGGGATGGCTACACCTTC.

CDR3 sequence: CATRTGDSNQPQHF. In DNA, the CDR3 is TGTGCCACCCGGACAGGGGATAGCAATCAGCCCCAGCATTTT. The gene calls are TRBV15 and TRBJ1-5; 9 bases align to TRBD1. Trimming cost V 8 bases and J 0 bases; bases outside gene matches: 2. Germline V gene sequence: CDR1 LNHNV, CDR2 YYDKDF (reference sequence). There are 14 residues in the CDR3.

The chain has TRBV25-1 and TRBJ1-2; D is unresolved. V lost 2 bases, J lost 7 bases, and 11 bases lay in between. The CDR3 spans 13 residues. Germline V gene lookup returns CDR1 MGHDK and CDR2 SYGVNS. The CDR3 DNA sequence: TGTGCCAGCAGTGAAGGAGGCGCGGGTGGCTACACCTTC. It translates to CASSEGGAGGYTF.

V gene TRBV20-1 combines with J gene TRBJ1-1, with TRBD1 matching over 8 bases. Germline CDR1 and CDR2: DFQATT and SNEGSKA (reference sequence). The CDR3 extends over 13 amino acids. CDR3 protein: CLSTGALDTEAFF. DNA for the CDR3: TGCCTGTCGACAGGGGCCTTGGACACTGAAGCTTTCTTT.

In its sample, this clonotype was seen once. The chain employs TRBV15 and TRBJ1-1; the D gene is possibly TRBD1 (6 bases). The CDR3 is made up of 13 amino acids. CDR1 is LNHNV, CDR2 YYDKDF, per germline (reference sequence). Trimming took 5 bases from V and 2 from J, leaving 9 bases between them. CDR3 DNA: TGTGCCACCAGCGGACAGAGAAACACTGAAGCTTTCTTT. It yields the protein CATSGQRNTEAFF. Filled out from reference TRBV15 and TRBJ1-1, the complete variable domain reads DAMVIQNPRYQVTQFGKPVTLSCSQTLNHNVMYWYQQKSSQAPKLLFHYYDKDFNNEADTPDNFQSRRPNTSFCFLDIRSPGLGDTAMYLCATSGQRNTEAFFGQGTRLTVV.

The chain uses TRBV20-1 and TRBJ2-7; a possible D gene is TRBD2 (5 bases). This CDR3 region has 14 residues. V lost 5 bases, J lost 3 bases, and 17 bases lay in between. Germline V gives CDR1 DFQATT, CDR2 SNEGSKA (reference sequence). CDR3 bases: TGCAGTGCTGACCCCGCGGGTGAGGTCTACGAGCAGTACTTC. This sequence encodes CSADPAGEVYEQYF.

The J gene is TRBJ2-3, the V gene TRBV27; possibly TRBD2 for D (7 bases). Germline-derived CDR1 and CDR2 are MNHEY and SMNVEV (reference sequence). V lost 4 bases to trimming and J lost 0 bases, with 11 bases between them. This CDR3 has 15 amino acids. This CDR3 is CASSSKGGSTDTQYF. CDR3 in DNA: TGTGCCAGCAGTTCAAAGGGGGGGAGCACAGATACGCAGTATTTT.

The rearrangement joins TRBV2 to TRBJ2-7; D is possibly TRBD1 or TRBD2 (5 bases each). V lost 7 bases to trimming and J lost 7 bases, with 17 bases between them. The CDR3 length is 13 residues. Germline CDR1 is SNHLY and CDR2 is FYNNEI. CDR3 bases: TGTGCCAGCATGGGACCCCTTCCCGGGGAGCAGTACTTC. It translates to CASMGPLPGEQYF.

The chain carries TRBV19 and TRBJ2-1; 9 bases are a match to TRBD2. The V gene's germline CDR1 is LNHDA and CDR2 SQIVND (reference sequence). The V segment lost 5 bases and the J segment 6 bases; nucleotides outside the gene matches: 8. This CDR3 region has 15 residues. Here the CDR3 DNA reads TGTGCCAGTAGTGCCCTAGCGGGGAAGGGCAATGAGCAGTTCTTC. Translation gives CASSALAGKGNEQFF.

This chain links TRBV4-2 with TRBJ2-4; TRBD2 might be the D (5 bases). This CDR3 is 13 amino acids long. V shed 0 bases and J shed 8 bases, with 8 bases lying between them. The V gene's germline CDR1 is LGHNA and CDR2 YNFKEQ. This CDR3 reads CASSQETSYIQYF. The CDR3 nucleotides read TGTGCCAGCAGCCAAGAAACTAGTTACATTCAGTACTTC.

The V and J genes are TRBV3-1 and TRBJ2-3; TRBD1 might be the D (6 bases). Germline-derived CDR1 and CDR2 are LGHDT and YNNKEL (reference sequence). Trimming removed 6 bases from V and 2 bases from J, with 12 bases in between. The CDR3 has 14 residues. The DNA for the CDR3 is TGTGCCAGCAGGACCACAGGGACCACAGATACGCAGTATTTT. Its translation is CASRTTGTTDTQYF.

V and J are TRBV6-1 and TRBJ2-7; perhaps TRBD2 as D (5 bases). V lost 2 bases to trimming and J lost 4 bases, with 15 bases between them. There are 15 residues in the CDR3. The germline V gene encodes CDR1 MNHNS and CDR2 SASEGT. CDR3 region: CASSERGFSVYEQYF. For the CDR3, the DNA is TGTGCCAGCAGTGAACGCGGGTTTTCGGTGTACGAGCAGTACTTC.

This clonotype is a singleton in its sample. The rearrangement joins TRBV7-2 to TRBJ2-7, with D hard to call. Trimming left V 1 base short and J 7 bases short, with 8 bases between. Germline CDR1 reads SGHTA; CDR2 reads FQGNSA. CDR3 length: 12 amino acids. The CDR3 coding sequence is TGTGCCAGCAGCTTAGATTTCGGGGAGCAGTACTTC. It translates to CASSLDFGEQYF.

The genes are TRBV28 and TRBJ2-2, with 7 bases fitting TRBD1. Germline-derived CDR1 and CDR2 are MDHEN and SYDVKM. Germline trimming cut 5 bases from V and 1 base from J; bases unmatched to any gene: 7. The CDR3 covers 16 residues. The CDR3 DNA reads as TGTGCCAGCAGTCAAACAGGGGCGGTGAACACCGGGGAGCTGTTTTTT. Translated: CASSQTGAVNTGELFF. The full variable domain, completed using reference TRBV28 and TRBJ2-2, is DVKVTQSSRYLVKRTGEKVFLECVQDMDHENMFWYRQDPGLGLRLIYFSYDVKMKEKGDIPEGYSVSREKKERFSLILESASTNQTSMYLCASSQTGAVNTGELFFGEGSRLTVL.

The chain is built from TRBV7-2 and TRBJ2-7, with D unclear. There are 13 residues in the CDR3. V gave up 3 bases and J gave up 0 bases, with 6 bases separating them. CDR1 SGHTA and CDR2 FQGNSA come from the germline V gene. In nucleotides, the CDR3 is TGTGCCAGCAGCTTTCCTGCCTCCTACGAGCAGTACTTC. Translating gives CASSFPASYEQYF.

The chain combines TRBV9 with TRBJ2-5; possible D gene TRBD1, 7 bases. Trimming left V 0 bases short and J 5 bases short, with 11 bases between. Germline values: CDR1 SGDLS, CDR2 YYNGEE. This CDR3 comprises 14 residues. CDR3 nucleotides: TGTGCCAGCAGCGTAGCGTCAGGGGGGGAGACCCAGTACTTC. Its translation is CASSVASGGETQYF.

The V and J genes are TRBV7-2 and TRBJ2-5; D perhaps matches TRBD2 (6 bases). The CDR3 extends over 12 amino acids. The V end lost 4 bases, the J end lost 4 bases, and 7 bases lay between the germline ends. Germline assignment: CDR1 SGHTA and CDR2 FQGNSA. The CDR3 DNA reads TGTGCCAGCAGCTGGGGAGGAGAGACCCAGTACTTC. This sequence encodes CASSWGGETQYF.

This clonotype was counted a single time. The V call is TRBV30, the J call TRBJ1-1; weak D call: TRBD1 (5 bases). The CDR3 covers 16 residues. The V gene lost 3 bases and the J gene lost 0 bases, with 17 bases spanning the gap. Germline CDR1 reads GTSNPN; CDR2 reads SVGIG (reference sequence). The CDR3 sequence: CAWSPLQGVMNTEAFF. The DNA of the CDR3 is TGTGCCTGGAGCCCTCTGCAGGGAGTCATGAACACTGAAGCTTTCTTT.

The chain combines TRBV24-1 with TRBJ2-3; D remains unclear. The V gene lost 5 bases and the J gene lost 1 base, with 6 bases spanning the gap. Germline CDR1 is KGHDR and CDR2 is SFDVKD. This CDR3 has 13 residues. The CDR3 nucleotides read TGTGCCACCAGTGGGTTCGGCACAGATACGCAGTATTTT. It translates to CATSGFGTDTQYF.

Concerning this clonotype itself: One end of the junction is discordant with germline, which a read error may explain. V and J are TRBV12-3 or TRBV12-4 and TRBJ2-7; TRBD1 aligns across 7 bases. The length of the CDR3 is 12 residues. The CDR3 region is CASSSPPGTVVF. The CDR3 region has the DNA TGTGCCAGCAGTTCTCCTCCCGGGACAGTTGTATTC.

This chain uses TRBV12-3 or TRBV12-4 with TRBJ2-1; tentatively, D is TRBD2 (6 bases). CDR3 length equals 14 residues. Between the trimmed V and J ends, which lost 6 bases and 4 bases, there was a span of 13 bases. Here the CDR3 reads CASSSSGGYNEQFF. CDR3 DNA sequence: TGTGCCAGCAGCTCCTCCGGGGGATACAATGAGCAGTTCTTC.